This is a list of T cell receptor beta chains from one sample in a study of T cell clusters in autoimmune cytopenias. One entry per CDR3 protein, without DNA, is what TCRdb gives after re-calling the multiplex PCR reads. The sample's table shows 12,000 or so distinct CDR3 sequences. The sample comprised peripheral blood. These receptors came from a human donor with an autoimmune cytopenia or autoimmune hepatitis (not recorded which). Each CDR3 is given with its conserved first and last residue. The order of the fields is V gene, clone size, J gene, CDR3 protein. Clone size is not always given. Where it is, it says once, few, many or a class for expanded clones.

v_call: TRBV29-1; clone_size: medium-sized; j_call: TRBJ2-1; cdr3_aa: CSVPATSVAYNEQFF
v_call: TRBV5-4; clone_size: .; j_call: TRBJ1-4; cdr3_aa: CASSTGTGEVEKLFF
v_call: TRBV6-1; clone_size: .; j_call: TRBJ1-5; cdr3_aa: CASSEQGQPQHF
v_call: TRBV30; clone_size: .; j_call: TRBJ1-5; cdr3_aa: CAWSHGPTQDQPQHF
v_call: TRBV12-3/TRBV12-4; clone_size: .; j_call: TRBJ1-2; cdr3_aa: CASSSRRVTGYTF
v_call: TRBV29-1; clone_size: medium-sized; j_call: TRBJ2-7; cdr3_aa: CSVVTSGSGNEQYF
v_call: TRBV12-3/TRBV12-4; clone_size: .; j_call: TRBJ1-2; cdr3_aa: CASTRGGNYGYTF
v_call: TRBV18; clone_size: .; j_call: TRBJ2-1; cdr3_aa: CASSYRARSYNEQFF
v_call: TRBV7-6; clone_size: .; j_call: TRBJ1-3; cdr3_aa: CASSLWDTSSGNTIYF
v_call: TRBV18; clone_size: .; j_call: TRBJ1-6; cdr3_aa: CASSTGDSSYNSPLHF
v_call: TRBV12-3/TRBV12-4; clone_size: .; j_call: TRBJ2-2; cdr3_aa: CASSLGGFTGELFF
v_call: TRBV19; clone_size: .; j_call: TRBJ2-5; cdr3_aa: CASSRSPPGTSGGEETQYF
v_call: TRBV18; clone_size: .; j_call: TRBJ2-3; cdr3_aa: CASSPGFGDTQYF
v_call: TRBV6-5; clone_size: .; j_call: TRBJ1-6; cdr3_aa: CASSPGQKDSPLHF
v_call: TRBV14; clone_size: .; j_call: TRBJ1-5; cdr3_aa: CASSQGGNQPQHF
v_call: TRBV19; clone_size: .; j_call: TRBJ1-2; cdr3_aa: CASSIETGYGYTF
v_call: TRBV11-2; clone_size: .; j_call: TRBJ2-7; cdr3_aa: CASSSSPERWEEQYF
v_call: TRBV6-5; clone_size: medium-sized; j_call: TRBJ2-5; cdr3_aa: CASSRDGLQETQYF
v_call: TRBV19; clone_size: .; j_call: TRBJ1-5; cdr3_aa: CASSSGGSNQPQHF
v_call: TRBV5-5; clone_size: .; j_call: TRBJ1-2; cdr3_aa: CASSPEGSYYGYTF
v_call: TRBV12-3/TRBV12-4; clone_size: .; j_call: TRBJ1-5; cdr3_aa: CASRQGVQPQHF